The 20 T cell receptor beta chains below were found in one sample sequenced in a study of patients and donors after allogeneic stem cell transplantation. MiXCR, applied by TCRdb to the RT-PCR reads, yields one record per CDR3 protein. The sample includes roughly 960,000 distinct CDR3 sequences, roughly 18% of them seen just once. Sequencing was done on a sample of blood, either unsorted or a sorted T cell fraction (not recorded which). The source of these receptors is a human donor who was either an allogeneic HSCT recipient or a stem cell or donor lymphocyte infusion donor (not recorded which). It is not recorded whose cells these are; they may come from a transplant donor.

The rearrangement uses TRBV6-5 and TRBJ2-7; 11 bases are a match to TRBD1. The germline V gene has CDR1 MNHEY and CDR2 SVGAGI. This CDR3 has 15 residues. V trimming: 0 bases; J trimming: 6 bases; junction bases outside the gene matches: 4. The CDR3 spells CASSYSGQGAGEQYF. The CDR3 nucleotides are TGTGCCAGCAGTTACTCCGGACAGGGGGCAGGCGAGCAGTACTTC.

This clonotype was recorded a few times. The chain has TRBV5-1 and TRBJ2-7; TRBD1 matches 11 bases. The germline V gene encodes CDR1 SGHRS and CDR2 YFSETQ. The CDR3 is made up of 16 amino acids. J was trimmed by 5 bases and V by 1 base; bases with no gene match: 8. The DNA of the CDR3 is TGCGCCAGCAGCTTGAACTTTAAGGACAGGGGGCACGAGCAGTACTTC. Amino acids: CASSLNFKDRGHEQYF. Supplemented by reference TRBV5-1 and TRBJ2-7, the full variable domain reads KAGVTQTPRYLIKTRGQQVTLSCSPISGHRSVSWYQQTPGQGLQFLFEYFSETQRNKGNFPGRFSGRQFSNSRSEMNVSTLELGDSALYLCASSLNFKDRGHEQYFGPGTRLTVT.

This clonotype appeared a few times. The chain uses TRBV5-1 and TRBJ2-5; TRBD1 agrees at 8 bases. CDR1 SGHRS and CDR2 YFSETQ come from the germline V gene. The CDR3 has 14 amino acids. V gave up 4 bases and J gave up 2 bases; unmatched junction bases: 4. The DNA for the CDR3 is TGCGCCAGCAGCACGGGACAGGTTCAAGAGACCCAGTACTTC. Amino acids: CASSTGQVQETQYF.

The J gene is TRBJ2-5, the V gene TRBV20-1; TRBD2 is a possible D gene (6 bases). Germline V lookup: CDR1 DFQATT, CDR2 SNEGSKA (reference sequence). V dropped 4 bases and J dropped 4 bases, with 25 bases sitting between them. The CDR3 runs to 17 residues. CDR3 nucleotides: TGCAGTGCTAAGGTTCTCCCGGGAGACTCGGTCTCAGAGACCCAGTACTTC. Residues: CSAKVLPGDSVSETQYF.

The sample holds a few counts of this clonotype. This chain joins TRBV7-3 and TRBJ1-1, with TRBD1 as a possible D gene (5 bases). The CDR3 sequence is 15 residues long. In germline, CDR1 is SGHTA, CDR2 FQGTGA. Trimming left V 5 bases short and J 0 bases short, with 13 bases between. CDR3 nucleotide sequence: TGTGCCAGCAGCCTGGGACCGACGATGAACACTGAAGCTTTCTTT. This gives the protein CASSLGPTMNTEAFF.

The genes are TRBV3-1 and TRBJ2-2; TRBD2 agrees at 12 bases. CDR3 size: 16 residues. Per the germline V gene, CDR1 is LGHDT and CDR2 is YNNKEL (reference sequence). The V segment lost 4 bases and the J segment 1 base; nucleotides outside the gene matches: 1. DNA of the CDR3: TGTGCCAGCAGCCCGACTAGCGGGAGGAACACCGGGGAGCTGTTTTTT. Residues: CASSPTSGRNTGELFF.

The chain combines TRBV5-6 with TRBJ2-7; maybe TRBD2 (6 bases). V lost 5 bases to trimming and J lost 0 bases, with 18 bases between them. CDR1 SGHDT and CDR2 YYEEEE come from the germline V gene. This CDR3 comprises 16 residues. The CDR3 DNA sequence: TGTGCCAGCAGTTCCCCCAGTAGCGGATTCTCCTACGAGCAGTACTTC. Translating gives CASSSPSSGFSYEQYF.

CDR3: CASSPNSRTVSYEQYF. CDR3 in DNA: TGTGCCAGCTCACCAAACTCTAGGACAGTGTCCTACGAGCAGTACTTC. The gene calls are TRBV18 and TRBJ2-7, with D perhaps matching TRBD1 (6 bases). The ends were cut back, 2 bases at V and 1 base at J, with 15 bases in the middle. CDR1 KGHSH and CDR2 LQKENI come from the germline V gene. This CDR3 contains 16 residues.

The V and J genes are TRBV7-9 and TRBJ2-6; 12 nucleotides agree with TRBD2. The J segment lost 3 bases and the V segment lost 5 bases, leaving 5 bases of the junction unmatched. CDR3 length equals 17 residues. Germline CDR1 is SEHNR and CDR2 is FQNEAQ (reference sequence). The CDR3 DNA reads TGTGCCAGCAGCCGAACTAGCGGGGGGTTTGGGGCCAACGTCCTGACTTTC. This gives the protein CASSRTSGGFGANVLTF.

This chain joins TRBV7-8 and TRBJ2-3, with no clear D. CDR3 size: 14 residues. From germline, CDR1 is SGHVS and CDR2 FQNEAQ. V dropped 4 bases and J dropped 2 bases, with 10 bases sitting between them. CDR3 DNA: TGTGCCAGCAGCTATAGCAAAGCCACAGATACGCAGTATTTT. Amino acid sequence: CASSYSKATDTQYF.

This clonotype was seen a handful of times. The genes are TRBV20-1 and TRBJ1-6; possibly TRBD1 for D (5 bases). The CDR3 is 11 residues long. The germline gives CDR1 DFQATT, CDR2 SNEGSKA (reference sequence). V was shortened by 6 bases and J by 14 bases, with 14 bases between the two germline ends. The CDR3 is CSASGGGSLHF. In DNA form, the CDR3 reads TGCAGTGCAAGCGGGGGGGGGTCCCTCCACTTT.

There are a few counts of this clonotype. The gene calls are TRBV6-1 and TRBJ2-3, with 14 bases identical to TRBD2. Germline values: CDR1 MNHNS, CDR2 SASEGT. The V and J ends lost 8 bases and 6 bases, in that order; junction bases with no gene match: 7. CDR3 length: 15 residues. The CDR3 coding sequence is TGTGCCAGCCGAGGGGGACTAGCGGGAGCCGATACGCAGTATTTT. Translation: CASRGGLAGADTQYF.

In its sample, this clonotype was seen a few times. The CDR3 coding sequence is TGTGCCAGCAGTTACGAACGGCTCGGGTTAAGGCCCCTCCACTTT. Protein product: CASSYERLGLRPLHF. The chain combines TRBV6-5 with TRBJ1-6; D is undetermined. The CDR3 sequence is 15 residues long. The germline V and J ends were trimmed by 2 bases and 13 bases, with 18 bases remaining between them. Germline loops: CDR1 MNHEY, CDR2 SVGAGI.

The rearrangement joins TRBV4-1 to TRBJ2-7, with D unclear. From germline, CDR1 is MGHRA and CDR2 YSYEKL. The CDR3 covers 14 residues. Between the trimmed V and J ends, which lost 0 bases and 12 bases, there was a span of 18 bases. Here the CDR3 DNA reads TGCGCCAGCAGCCAAGATGAAGCCTACCACAATCCGTACTTC. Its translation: CASSQDEAYHNPYF.

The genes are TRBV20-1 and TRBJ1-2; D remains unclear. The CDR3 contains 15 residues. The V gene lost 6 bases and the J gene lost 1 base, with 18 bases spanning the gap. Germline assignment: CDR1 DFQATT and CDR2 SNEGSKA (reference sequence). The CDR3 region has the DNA TGCAGTGCCGCTAGGTGGCAGTCCCATAACTATGGCTACACCTTC. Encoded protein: CSAARWQSHNYGYTF.

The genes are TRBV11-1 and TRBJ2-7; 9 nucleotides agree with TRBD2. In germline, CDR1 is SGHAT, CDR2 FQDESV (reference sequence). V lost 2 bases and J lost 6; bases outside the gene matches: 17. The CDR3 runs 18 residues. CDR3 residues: CASSLPLRIGTSSAEQYF. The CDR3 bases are TGTGCCAGCAGCTTACCCCTCCGTATAGGGACTAGCTCAGCCGAGCAGTACTTC.

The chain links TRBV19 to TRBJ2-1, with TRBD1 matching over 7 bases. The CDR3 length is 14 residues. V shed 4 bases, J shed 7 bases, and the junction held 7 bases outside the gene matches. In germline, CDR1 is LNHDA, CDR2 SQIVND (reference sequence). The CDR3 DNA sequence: TGTGCCAGTAGTACCGACCCGACAGGGAATGAGCAGTTCTTC. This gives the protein CASSTDPTGNEQFF.

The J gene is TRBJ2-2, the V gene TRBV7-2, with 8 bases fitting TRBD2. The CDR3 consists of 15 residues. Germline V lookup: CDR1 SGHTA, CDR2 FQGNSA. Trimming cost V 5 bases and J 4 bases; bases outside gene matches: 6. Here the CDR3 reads CASSREAGVTGELFF. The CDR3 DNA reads TGTGCCAGCAGCCGCGAAGCGGGAGTCACCGGGGAGCTGTTTTTT. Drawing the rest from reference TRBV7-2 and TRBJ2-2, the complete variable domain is GAGVSQSPSNKVTEKGKDVELRCDPISGHTALYWYRQSLGQGLEFLIYFQGNSAPDKSGLPSDRFSAERTGGSVSTLTIQRTQQEDSAVYLCASSREAGVTGELFFGEGSRLTVL.

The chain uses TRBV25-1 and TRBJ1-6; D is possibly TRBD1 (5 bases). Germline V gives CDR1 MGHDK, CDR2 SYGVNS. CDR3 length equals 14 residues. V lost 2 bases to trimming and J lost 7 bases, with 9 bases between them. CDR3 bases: TGTGCCAGCAGTGAAAGGGGAGGGAATTCACCCCTCCACTTT. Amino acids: CASSERGGNSPLHF. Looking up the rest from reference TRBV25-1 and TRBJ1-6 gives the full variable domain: EADIYQTPRYLVIGTGKKITLECSQTMGHDKMYWYQQDPGMELHLIHYSYGVNSTEKGDLSSESTVSRIRTEHFPLTLESARPSHTSQYLCASSERGGNSPLHFGNGTRLTVT.

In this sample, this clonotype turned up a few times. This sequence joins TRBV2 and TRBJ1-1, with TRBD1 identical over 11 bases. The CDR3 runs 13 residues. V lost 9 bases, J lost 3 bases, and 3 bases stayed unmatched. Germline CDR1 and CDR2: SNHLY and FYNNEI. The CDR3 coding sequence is TGTGCCAGGGGGGGACAGGGGGACACTGAAGCTTTCTTT. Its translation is CARGGQGDTEAFF.